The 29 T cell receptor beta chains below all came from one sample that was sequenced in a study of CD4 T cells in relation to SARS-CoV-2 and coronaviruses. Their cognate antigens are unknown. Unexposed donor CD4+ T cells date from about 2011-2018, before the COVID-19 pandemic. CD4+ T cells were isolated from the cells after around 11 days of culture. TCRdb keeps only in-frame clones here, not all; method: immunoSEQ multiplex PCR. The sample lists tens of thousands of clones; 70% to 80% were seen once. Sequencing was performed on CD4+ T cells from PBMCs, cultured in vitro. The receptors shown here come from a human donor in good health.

The CDR3 region has the DNA TGTGCCAGCAGCTCCCAGGGAAGCACAGATACGCAGTATTTT. This translates into CASSSQGSTDTQYF. This rearrangement joins TRBV7-2 to TRBJ2-3; tentative D call: TRBD1 (5 bases). V lost 4 bases, J lost 0 bases, and 8 bases lay in between. The CDR3 has 14 amino acids. The germline V gene has CDR1 SGHTA and CDR2 FQGNSA.

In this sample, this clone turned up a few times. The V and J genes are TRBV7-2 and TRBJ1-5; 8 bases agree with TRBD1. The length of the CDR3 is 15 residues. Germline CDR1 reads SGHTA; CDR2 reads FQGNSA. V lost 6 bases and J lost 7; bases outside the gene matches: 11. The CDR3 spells CASSRLTGGGQPQHF. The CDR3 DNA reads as TGTGCCAGCAGTCGACTTACAGGGGGGGGACAGCCCCAGCATTTT.

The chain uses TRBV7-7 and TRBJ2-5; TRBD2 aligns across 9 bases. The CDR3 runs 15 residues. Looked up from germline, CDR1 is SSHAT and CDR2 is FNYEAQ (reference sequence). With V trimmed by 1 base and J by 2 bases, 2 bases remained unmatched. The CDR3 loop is CASSLVTSGQETQYF. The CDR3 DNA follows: TGTGCCAGCAGCTTAGTAACTAGCGGGCAAGAGACCCAGTACTTC.

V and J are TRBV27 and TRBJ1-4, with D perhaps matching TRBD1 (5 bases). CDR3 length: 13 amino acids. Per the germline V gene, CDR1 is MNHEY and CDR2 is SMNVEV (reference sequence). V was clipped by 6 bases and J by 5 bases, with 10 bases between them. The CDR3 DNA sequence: TGTGCCAGCAGCCGCCAGGGAAATGAAAAACTGTTTTTT. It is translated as CASSRQGNEKLFF.

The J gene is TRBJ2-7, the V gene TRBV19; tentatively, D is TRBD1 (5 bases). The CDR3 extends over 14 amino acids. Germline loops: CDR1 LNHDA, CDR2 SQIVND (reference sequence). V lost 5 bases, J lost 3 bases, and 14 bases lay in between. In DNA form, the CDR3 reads TGTGCCAGTAGTTCAGTGGGTACAGGCTACGAGCAGTACTTC. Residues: CASSSVGTGYEQYF.

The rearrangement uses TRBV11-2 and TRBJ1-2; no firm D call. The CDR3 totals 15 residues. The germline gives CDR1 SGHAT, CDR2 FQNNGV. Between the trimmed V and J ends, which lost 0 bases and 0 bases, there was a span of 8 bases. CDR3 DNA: TGTGCCAGCAGCTTAGATCGGGCAGCTAACTATGGCTACACCTTC. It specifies CASSLDRAANYGYTF. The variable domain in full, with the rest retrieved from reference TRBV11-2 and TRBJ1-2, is EAGVAQSPRYKIIEKRQSVAFWCNPISGHATLYWYQQILGQGPKLLIQFQNNGVVDDSQLPKDRFSAERLKGVDSTLKIQPAKLEDSAVYLCASSLDRAANYGYTFGSGTRLTVV.

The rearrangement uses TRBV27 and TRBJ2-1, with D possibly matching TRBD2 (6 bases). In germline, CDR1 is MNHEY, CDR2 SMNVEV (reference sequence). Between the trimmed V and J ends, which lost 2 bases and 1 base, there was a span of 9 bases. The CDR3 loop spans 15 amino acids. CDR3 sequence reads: CASSLSGQSYNEQFF. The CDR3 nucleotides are TGTGCCAGCAGTTTAAGCGGGCAGTCCTACAATGAGCAGTTCTTC.

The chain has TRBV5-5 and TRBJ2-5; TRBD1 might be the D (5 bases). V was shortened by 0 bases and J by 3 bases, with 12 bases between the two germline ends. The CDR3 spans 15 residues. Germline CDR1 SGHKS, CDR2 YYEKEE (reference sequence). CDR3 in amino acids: CASSLAPTAKETQYF. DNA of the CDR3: TGTGCCAGCAGCTTGGCCCCGACAGCGAAAGAGACCCAGTACTTC.

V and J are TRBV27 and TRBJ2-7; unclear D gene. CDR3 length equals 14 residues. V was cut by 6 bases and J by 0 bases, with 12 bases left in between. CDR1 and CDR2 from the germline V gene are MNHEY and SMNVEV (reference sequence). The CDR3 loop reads CASSPRVTSYEQYF. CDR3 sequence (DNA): TGTGCCAGCAGCCCAAGGGTCACCTCCTACGAGCAGTACTTC.

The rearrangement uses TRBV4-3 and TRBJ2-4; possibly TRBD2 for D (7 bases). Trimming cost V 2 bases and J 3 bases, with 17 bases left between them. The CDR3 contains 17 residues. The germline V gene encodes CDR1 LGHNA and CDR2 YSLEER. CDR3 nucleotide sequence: TGCGCCAGCAGCCAAACCCTAGGGGAGGGGGGCAAAAACATTCAGTACTTC. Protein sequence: CASSQTLGEGGKNIQYF.

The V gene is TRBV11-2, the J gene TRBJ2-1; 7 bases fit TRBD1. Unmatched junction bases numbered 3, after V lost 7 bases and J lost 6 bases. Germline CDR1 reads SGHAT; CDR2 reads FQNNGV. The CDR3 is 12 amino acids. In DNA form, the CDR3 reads TGTGCCAGCAAAGGACAGGTCAATGAGCAGTTCTTC. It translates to CASKGQVNEQFF.

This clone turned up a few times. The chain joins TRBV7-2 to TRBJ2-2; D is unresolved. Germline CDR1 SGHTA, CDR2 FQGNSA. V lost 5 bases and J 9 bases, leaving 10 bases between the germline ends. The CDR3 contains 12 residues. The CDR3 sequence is CASSPSPRELFF. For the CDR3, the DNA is TGTGCCAGCAGCCCTTCACCAAGGGAGCTGTTTTTT.

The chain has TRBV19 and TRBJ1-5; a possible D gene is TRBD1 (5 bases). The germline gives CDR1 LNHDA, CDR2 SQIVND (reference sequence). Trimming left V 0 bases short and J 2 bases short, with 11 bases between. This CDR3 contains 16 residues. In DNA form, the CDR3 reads TGTGCCAGTAGTATAGATCGGGGGGGTGGCAATCAGCCCCAGCATTTT. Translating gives CASSIDRGGGNQPQHF. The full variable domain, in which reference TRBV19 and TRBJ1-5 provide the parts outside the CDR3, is DGGITQSPKYLFRKEGQNVTLSCEQNLNHDAMYWYRQDPGQGLRLIYYSQIVNDFQKGDIAEGYSVSREKKESFPLTVTSAQKNPTAFYLCASSIDRGGGNQPQHFGDGTRLSIL.

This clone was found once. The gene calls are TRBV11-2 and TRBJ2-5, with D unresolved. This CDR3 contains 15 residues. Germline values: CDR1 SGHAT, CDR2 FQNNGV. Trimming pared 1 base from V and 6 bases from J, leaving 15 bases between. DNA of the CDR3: TGTGCCAGCAGCTTAGGGGCCAACCACCGTCAGACCCAGTACTTC. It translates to CASSLGANHRQTQYF. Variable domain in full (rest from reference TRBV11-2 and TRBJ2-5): EAGVAQSPRYKIIEKRQSVAFWCNPISGHATLYWYQQILGQGPKLLIQFQNNGVVDDSQLPKDRFSAERLKGVDSTLKIQPAKLEDSAVYLCASSLGANHRQTQYFGPGTRLLVL.

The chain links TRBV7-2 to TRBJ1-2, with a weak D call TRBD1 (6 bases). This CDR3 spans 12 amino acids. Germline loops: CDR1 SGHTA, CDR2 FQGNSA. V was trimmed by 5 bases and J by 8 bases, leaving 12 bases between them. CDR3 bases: TGTGCCAGCAGCGCCACAGGGAACGGCTACACCTTC. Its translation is CASSATGNGYTF.

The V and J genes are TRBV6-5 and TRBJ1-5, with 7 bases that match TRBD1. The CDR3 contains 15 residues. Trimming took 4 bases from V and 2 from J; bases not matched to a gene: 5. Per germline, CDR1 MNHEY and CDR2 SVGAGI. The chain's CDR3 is CASSSGGRGNQPQHF. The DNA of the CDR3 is TGTGCCAGCAGTTCAGGGGGTCGTGGCAATCAGCCCCAGCATTTT.

CDR3 sequence reads: CARYGGGSSSGPSHEQFF. As DNA, the CDR3 is TGTGCCAGATACGGTGGTGGTAGTTCTAGCGGCCCCTCCCATGAGCAGTTCTTC. V gene TRBV27 combines with J gene TRBJ2-1; 7 bases match TRBD2. The CDR3 length is 18 residues. Trimming at V came to 9 bases and at J to 8 bases, leaving 25 bases not matched to a gene. The V gene's germline CDR1 is MNHEY and CDR2 SMNVEV (reference sequence).

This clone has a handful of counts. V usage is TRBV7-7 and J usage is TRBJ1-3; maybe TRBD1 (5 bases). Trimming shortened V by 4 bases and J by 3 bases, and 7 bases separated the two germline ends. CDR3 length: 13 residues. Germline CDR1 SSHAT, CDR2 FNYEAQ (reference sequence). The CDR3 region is CASSSGHGNTIYF. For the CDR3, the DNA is TGTGCCAGCAGCTCGGGGCATGGAAACACCATATATTTT.

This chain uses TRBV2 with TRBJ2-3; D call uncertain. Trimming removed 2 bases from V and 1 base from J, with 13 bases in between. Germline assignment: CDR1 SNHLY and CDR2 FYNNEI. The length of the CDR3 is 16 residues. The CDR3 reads CASSELGLPGTDTQYF. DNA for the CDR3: TGTGCCAGCAGTGAACTCGGCCTTCCTGGCACAGATACGCAGTATTTT.

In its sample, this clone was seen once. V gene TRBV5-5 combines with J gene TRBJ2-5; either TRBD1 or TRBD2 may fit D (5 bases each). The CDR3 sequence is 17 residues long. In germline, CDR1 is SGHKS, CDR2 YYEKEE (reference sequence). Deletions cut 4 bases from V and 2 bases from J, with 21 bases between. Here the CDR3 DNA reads TGTGCCAGCAGCCCCTTTGATCGGGGCCAGGGACAAGAGACCCAGTACTTC. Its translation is CASSPFDRGQGQETQYF.

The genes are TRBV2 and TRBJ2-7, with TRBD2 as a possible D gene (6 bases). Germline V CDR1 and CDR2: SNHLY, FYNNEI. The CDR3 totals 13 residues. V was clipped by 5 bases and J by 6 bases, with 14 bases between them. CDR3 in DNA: TGTGCCAGCAGTCGTAACCAGGAGGGCGAGCAGTACTTC. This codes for CASSRNQEGEQYF.

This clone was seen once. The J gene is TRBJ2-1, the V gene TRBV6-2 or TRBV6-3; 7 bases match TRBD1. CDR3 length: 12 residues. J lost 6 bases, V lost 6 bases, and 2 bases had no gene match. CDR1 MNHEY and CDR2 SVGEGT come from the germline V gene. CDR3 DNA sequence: TGTGCCAGCAGCCGACAGGGCAATGAGCAGTTCTTC. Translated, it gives CASSRQGNEQFF.

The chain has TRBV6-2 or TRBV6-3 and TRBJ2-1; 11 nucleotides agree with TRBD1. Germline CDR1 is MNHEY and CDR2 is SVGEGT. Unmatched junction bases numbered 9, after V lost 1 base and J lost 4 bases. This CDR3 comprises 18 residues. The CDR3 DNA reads TGTGCCAGCAGTTACTTCCCGGGACAGGGGGTTCAGTACAATGAGCAGTTCTTC. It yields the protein CASSYFPGQGVQYNEQFF.

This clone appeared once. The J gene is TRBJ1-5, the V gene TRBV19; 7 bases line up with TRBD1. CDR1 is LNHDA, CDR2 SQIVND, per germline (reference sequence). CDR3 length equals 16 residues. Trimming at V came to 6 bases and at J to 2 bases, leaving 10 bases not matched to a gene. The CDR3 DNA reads TGTGCCAGTAGCCCACGCACAGGGGTCGGCAATCAGCCCCAGCATTTT. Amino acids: CASSPRTGVGNQPQHF.

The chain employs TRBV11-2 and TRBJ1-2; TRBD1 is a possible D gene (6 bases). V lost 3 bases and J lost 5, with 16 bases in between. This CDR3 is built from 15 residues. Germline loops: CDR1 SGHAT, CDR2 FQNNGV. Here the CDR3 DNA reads TGTGCCAGCAGCTTGCGGGCTGGTCAGGGGTATGGCTACACCTTC. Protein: CASSLRAGQGYGYTF.

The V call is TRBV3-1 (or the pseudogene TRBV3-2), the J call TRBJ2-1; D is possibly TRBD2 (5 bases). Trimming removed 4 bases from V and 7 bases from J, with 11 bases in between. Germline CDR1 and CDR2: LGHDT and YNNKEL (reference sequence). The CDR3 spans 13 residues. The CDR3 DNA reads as TGTGCCAGCAGCCGCGGGTTTGGGAATGAGCAGTTCTTC. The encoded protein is CASSRGFGNEQFF.

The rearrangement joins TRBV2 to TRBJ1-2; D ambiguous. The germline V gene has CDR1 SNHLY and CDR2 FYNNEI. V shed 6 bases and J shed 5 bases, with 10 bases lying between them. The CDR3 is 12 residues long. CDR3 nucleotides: TGTGCCAGCAGCGTCGGGGAATATGGCTACACCTTC. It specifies CASSVGEYGYTF.

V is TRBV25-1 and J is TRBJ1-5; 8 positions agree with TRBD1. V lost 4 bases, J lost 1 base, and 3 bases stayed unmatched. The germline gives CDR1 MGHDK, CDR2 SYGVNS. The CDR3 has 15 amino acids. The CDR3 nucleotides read TGTGCCAGCAGTGGTTCAGGGGGCAGCAATCAGCCCCAGCATTTT. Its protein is CASSGSGGSNQPQHF.

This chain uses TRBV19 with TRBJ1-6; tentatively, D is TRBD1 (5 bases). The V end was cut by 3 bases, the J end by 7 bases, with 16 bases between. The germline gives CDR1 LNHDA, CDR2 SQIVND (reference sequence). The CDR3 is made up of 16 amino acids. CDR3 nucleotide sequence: TGTGCCAGTAGTATGGGAATCAGGGTTCGCAATTCACCCCTCCACTTT. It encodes CASSMGIRVRNSPLHF. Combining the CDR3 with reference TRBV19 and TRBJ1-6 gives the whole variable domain DGGITQSPKYLFRKEGQNVTLSCEQNLNHDAMYWYRQDPGQGLRLIYYSQIVNDFQKGDIAEGYSVSREKKESFPLTVTSAQKNPTAFYLCASSMGIRVRNSPLHFGNGTRLTVT.